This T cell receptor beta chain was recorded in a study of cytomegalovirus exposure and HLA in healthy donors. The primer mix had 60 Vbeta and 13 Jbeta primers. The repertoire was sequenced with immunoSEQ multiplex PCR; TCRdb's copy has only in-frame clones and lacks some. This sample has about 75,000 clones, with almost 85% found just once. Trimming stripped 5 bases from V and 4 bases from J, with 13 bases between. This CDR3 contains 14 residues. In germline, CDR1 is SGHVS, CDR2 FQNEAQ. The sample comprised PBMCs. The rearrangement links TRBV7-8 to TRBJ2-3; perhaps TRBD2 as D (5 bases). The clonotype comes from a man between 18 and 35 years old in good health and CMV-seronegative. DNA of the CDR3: TGTGCCAGCAGCCTAACTAGATTTTCAGATACGCAGTATTTT. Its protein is CASSLTRFSDTQYF.